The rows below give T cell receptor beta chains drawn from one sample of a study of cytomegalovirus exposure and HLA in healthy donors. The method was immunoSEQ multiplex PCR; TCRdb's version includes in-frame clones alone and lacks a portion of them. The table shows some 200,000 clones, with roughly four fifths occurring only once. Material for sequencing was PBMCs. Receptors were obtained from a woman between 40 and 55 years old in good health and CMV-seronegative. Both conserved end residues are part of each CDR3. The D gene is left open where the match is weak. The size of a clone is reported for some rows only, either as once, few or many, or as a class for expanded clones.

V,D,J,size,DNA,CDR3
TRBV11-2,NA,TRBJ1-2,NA,TGTGCCAGCAGTTCCACCTGGGTACAGACACACTATGGCTACACCTTC,CASSSTWVQTHYGYTF
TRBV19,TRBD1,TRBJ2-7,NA,TGTGCCAGTAGTTTCGGACAGGGGGCGCAGGGCGAGCAGTACTTC,CASSFGQGAQGEQYF
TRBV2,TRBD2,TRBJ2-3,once,TGTGCCAGCAGTGAGGAAGCGGGAGGGACAGATACGCAGTATTTT,CASSEEAGGTDTQYF
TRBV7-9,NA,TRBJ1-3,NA,TGTGCCAGCTCTGGGGGGGCTATCACCTACTCTGGAAACACCATATATTTT,CASSGGAITYSGNTIYF
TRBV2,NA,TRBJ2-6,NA,TGTGCCAGCAAACCCACGGGGGTAGGGGCCAACGTCCTGACTTTC,CASKPTGVGANVLTF
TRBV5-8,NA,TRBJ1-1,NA,TGTGCCAGCAGCTTGTATCCTAACACTGAAGCTTTCTTT,CASSLYPNTEAFF
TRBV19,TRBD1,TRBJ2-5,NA,TGTGCCAGTAGTTCGGACAGGGCTCGAGGAGAGACCCAGTACTTC,CASSSDRARGETQYF
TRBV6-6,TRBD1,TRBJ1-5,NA,TGTGCCAGCAGAAAGGGGGACAGAGGCAATCAGCCCCAGCATTTT,CASRKGDRGNQPQHF
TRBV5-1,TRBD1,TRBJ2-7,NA,TGCGCCAGCAGCTTGGGGCAGGGGGCTTTCTACGAGCAGTACTTC,CASSLGQGAFYEQYF
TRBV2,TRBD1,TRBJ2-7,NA,TGTGCCAAGACGGACAGGGTCCACGAGCAGTACTTC,CAKTDRVHEQYF
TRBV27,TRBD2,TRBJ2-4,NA,TGTGCCAGCAGTTCGGGACTAGATAAAAACATTCAGTACTTC,CASSSGLDKNIQYF
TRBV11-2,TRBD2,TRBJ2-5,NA,TGTGCCAGCAGCTTGGGACTAGCGGGAGTAGAGACCCAGTACTTC,CASSLGLAGVETQYF
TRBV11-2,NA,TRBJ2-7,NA,TGTGCCAGCAGCTTAGTAGGCGGGACCTCCTACGAGCAGTACTTC,CASSLVGGTSYEQYF
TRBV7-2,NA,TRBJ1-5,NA,TGTGCCAGCAGCTTAGAAACGGGTCGATTAAATCAGCCCCAGCATTTT,CASSLETGRLNQPQHF
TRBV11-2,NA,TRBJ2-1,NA,TGTGCCAGCAGCTTCAGACAGGCCTACAATGAGCAGTTCTTC,CASSFRQAYNEQFF
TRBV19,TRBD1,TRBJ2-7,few,TGTGCCAGTAGTCCCAACAGGGGGCCCTACGAGCAGTACTTC,CASSPNRGPYEQYF
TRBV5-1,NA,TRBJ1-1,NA,TGCGCCAGCAGCTTGAACATGAACACTGAAGCTTTCTTT,CASSLNMNTEAFF
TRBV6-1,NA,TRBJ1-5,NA,TGTGCCAGCGGAAGGATCTCTGCGGTGGGTCAGCCCCAGCATTTT,CASGRISAVGQPQHF
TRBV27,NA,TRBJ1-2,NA,TGTGCCAGCAGTTTATCGGCGGGGCCCTCGGCTTATAACTATGGCTACACCTTC,CASSLSAGPSAYNYGYTF
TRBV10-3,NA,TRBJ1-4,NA,TGTGCCACCAGAAAATCAGGTTTTAATGAAAAACTGTTTTTT,CATRKSGFNEKLFF
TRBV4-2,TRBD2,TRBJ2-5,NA,TGTGCCAGCAGCCAAGGGCGGGAGGGCCTTCCGCTGGAGACCCAGTACTTC,CASSQGREGLPLETQYF
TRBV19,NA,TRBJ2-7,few,TGTGCCAGTAGCGGTTCAGCGGCTAGCTCCTACGAGCAGTACTTC,CASSGSAASSYEQYF
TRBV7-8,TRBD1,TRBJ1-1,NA,TGTGCCAGCAGCTCGGACAGGGGAGCCGAAGCTTTCTTT,CASSSDRGAEAFF
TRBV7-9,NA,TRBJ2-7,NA,TGTGCCAGCAGCTTAGTGGGCAGTTCCTACGAGCAGTACTTC,CASSLVGSSYEQYF
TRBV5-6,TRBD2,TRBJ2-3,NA,TGTGCCAGCAGCTTGTGGCGGGAGGGCCGGGGTGGTACGCAGTATTTT,CASSLWREGRGGTQYF
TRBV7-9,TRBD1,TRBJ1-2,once,TGTGCCAGCAGCTCTGTAGGGGGCAGCTACGGCTACACCTTC,CASSSVGGSYGYTF
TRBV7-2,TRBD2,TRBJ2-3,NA,TGTGCCAGCAGCCCACAGCGGGGAGGGGCAGATACGCAGTATTTT,CASSPQRGGADTQYF
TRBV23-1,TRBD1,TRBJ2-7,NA,TGCGCCAGCATTGACAGGGACCACGAGCAGTACTTC,CASIDRDHEQYF
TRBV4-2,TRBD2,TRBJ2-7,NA,TGTGCCAGCAGCCTAGAGAAGACTAGCGGGAGTTACGAGCAGTACTTC,CASSLEKTSGSYEQYF
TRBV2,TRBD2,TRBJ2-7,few,TGTGCCAGCAGTCAAGAGGGCGGGAGGAACAACGAGCAGTACTTC,CASSQEGGRNNEQYF
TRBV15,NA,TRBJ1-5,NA,TGTGCCACCAGCAGAGCCGACTTCAGGGGTCTCAATCAGCCCCAGCATTTT,CATSRADFRGLNQPQHF
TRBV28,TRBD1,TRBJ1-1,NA,TGTGCCAGCAGGCCTAACAGGGGAAGCACTGAAGCTTTCTTT,CASRPNRGSTEAFF
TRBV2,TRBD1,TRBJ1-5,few,TGTGCCAGCAGAGGGACAGTACCGGGAGTGCCCCAGCATTTT,CASRGTVPGVPQHF
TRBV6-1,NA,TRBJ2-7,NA,TGTGCCATAAGGGATAATAGCGGCTCCTACGAGCAGTACTTC,CAIRDNSGSYEQYF
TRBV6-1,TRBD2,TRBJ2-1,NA,TGTGCCAGCAGTGAAGGAGGGGGTAGCGGGAGGACAGCAAATGAGCAGTTCTTC,CASSEGGGSGRTANEQFF
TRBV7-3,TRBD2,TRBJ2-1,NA,TGTGCCTCCTCGGGGGGTGGTCACAATGAGCAGTTCTTC,CASSGGGHNEQFF
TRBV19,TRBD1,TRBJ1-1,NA,TGTGCCAGTAGTATAGGGAACAGGGGTGCTGAAGCTTTCTTT,CASSIGNRGAEAFF